This T cell receptor beta chain was identified in a study of blood T cell repertoires in COVID-19. Across the whole study: Samples representing acute and convalescent COVID-19 were sourced from the United States, Italy and Spain. Sources were T cells, B-cell-depleted T cells, or PBMCs; the material itself was cDNA or gDNA.

The sample holds a few counts of this clone. J gave up 0 bases and V 10 bases, and 5 bases lay outside the gene matches. The CDR3 is made up of 14 amino acids. Germline V lookup: CDR1 LNHDA, CDR2 SQIVND (reference sequence). As processed by the authors: The authors estimated nucleated cell counts from reference gene primer amplification. TCRdb's table, derived via immunoSEQ multiplex PCR, lists solely in-frame clones and lacks some. The DNA was the basis for D and trimming; V, J and clone size are from that table. The sample includes roughly 120,000 clones, about 89% of them seen just once. The chain has TRBV19 and TRBJ2-2; TRBD2 agrees at 7 bases. This TCR was recovered from a man aged 35 to 55 with acute or convalescent COVID-19. Sequencing was carried out using peripheral blood. CDR3 sequence reads: CATMGGSNTGELFF. DNA of the CDR3: TGTGCCACGATGGGGGGGTCGAACACCGGGGAGCTGTTTTTT.